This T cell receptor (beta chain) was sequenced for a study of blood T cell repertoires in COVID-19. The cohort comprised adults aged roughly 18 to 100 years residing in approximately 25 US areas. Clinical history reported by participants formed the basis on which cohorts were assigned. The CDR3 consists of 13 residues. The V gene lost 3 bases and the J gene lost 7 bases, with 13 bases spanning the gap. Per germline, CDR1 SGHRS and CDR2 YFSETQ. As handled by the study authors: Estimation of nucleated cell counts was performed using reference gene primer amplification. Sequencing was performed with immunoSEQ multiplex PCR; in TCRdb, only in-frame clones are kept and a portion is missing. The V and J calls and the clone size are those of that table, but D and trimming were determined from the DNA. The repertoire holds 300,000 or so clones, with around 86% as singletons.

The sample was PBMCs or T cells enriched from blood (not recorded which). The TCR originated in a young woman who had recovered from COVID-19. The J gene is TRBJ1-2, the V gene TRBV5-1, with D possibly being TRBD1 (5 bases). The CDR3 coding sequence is TGCGCCAGCAGCTCCGGGGGGACCCCTGGCTACACCTTC. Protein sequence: CASSSGGTPGYTF.